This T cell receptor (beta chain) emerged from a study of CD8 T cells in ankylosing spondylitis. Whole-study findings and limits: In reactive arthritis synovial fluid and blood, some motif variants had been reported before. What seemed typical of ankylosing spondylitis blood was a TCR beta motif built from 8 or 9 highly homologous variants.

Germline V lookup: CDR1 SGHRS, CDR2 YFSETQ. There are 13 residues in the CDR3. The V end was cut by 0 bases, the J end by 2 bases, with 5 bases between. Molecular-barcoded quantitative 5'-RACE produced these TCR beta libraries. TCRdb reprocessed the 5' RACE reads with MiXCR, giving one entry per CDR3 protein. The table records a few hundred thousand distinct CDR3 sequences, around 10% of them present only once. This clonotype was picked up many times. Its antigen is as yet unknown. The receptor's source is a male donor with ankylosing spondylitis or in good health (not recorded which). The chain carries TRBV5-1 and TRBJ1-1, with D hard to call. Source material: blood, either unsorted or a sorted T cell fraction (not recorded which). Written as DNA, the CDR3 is TGCGCCAGCAGCTTGGAGGCTAACACTGAAGCTTTCTTT. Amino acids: CASSLEANTEAFF.